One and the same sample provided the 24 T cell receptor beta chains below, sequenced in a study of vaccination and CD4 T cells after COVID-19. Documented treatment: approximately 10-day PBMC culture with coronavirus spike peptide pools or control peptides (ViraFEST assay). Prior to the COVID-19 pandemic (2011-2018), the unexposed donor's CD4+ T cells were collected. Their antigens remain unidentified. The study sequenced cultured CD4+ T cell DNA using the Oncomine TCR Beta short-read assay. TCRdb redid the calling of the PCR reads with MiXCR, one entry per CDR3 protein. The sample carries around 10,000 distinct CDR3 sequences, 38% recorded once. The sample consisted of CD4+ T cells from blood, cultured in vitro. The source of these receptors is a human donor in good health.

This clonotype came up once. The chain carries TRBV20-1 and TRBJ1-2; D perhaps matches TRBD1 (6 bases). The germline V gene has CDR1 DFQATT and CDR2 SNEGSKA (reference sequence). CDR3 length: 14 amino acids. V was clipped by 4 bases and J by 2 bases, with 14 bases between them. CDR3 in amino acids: CSATGGDNNYGYTF. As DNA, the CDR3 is TGCAGTGCTACGGGGGGCGATAACAACTATGGCTACACCTTC.

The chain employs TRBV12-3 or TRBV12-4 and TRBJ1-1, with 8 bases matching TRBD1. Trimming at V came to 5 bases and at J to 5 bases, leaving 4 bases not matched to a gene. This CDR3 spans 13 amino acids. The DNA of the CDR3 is TGTGCCAGCAGTGGACAGGGTTGGACTGAAGCTTTCTTT. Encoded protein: CASSGQGWTEAFF.

The CDR3 nucleotides read TGTGCCAGCACGCAAACGGGACACCACTCCTACGAGCAGTACTTC. Amino acids: CASTQTGHHSYEQYF. V usage is TRBV12-3 or TRBV12-4 and J usage is TRBJ2-7; the D gene is possibly TRBD1 (6 bases). The length of the CDR3 is 15 residues. The V gene lost 7 bases and the J gene lost 0 bases, with 16 bases spanning the gap.

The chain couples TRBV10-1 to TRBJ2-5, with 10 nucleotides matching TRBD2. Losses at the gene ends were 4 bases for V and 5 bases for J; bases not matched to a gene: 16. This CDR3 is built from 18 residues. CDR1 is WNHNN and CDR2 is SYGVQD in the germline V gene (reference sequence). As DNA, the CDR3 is TGCGCCAGCAGTGCTGGGCTAGCGGGGGCCCCTTGGTCTGAGACCCAGTACTTC. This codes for CASSAGLAGAPWSETQYF.

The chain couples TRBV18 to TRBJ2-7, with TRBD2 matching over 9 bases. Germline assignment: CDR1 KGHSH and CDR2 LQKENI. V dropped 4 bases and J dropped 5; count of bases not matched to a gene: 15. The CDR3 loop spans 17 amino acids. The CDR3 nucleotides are TGTGCCAGCTCACAGACCTCCGGGGGACTAGCTTCACACGAGCAGTACTTC. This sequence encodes CASSQTSGGLASHEQYF.

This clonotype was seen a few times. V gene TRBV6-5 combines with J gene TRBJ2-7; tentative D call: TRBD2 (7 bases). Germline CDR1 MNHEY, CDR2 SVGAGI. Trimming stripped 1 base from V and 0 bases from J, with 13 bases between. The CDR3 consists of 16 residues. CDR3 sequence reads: CASSYFGGGSSYEQYF. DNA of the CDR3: TGTGCCAGCAGTTACTTCGGCGGGGGCAGCTCCTACGAGCAGTACTTC.

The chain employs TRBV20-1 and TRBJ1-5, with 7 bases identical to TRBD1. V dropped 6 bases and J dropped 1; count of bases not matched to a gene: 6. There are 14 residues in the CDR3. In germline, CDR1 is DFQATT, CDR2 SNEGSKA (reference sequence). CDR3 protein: CSAETGYSNQPQHF. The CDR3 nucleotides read TGCAGTGCGGAGACAGGGTACAGCAATCAGCCCCAGCATTTT.

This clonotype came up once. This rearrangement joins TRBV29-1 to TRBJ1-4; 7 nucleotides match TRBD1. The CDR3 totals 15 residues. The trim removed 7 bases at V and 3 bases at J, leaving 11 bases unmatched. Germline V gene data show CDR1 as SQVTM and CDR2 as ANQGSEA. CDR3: CSARSRDSSNEKLFF. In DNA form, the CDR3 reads TGCAGCGCCCGAAGTAGGGACAGCTCTAATGAAAAACTGTTTTTT.

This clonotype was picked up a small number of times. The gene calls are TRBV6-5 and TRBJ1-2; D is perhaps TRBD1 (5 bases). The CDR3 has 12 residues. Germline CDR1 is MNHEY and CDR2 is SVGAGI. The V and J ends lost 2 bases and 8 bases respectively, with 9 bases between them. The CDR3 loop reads CASSYRGRGYTF. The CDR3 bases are TGTGCCAGCAGTTACAGGGGACGAGGCTACACCTTC.

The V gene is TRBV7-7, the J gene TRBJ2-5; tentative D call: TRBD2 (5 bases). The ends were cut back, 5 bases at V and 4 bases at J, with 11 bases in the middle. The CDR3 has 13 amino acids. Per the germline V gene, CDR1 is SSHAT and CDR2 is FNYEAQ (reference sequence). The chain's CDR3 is CASSPGFGETQYF. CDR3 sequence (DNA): TGTGCCAGCAGCCCGGGATTTGGAGAGACCCAGTACTTC.

CDR3 loop: CSVGLGLAGAQGLYNEQFF. CDR3 nucleotide sequence: TGCAGCGTTGGTCTGGGACTAGCGGGGGCCCAAGGACTCTACAATGAGCAGTTCTTC. V gene TRBV29-1 combines with J gene TRBJ2-1; 14 nucleotides line up with TRBD2. The V gene's germline CDR1 is SQVTM and CDR2 ANQGSEA. The CDR3 contains 19 residues. The V and J ends lost 4 bases and 3 bases, in that order; junction bases with no gene match: 14.

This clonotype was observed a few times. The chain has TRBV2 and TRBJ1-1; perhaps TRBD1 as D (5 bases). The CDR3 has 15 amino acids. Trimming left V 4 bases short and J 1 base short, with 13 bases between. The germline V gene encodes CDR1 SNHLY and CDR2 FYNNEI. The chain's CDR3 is CASSVGAPGNTEAFF. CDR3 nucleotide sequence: TGTGCCAGCAGTGTAGGGGCGCCGGGGAACACTGAAGCTTTCTTT.

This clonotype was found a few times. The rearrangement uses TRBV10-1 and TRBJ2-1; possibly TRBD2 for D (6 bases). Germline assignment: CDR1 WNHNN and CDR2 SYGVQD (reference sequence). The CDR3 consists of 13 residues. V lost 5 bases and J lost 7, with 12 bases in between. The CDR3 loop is CASSNKRANEQFF. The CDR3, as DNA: TGCGCCAGCAGTAATAAGCGGGCGAATGAGCAGTTCTTC.

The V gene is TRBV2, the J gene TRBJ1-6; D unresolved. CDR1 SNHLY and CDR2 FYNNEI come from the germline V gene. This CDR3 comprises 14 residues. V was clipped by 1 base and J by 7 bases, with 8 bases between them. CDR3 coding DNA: TGTGCCAGCAGTGAAGGGAGGCGGAATTCACCCCTCCACTTT. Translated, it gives CASSEGRRNSPLHF.

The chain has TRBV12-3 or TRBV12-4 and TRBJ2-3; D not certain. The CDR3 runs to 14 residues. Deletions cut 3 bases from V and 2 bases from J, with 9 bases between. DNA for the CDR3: TGTGCCAGCAGTTTCGGCGGTAACACAGATACGCAGTATTTT. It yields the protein CASSFGGNTDTQYF.

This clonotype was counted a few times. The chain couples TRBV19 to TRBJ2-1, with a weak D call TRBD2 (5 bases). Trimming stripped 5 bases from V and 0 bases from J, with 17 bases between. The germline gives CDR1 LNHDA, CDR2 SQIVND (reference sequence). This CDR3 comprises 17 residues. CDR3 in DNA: TGTGCCAGTAGTTTTAAAAGCGGTGATACCTCCTACAATGAGCAGTTCTTC. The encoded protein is CASSFKSGDTSYNEQFF.

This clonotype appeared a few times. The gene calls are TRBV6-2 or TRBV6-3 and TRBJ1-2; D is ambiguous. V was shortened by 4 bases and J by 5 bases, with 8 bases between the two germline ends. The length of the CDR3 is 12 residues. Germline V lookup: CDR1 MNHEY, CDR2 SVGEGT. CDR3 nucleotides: TGTGCCAGCAGTTTGGACCAGTATGGCTACACCTTC. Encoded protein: CASSLDQYGYTF.

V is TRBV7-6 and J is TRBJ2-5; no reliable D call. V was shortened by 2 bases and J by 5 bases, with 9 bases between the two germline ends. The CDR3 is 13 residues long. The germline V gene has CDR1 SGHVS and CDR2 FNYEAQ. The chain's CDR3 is CASSLLHGETQYF. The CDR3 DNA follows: TGTGCCAGCAGCTTATTGCATGGGGAGACCCAGTACTTC.

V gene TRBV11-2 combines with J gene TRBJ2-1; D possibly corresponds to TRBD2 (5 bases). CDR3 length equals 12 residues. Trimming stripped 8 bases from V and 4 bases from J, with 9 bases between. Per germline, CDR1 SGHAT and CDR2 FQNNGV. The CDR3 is CASEAVYNEQFF. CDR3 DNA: TGTGCCAGCGAAGCGGTATACAATGAGCAGTTCTTC.

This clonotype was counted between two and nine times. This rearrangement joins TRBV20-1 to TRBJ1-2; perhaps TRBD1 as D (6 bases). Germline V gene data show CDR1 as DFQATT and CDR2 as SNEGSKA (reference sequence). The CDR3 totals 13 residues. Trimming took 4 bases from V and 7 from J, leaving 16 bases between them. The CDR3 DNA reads TGCAGTGCTATCCGGGACAACTTCGCTGGCTACACCTTC. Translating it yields CSAIRDNFAGYTF.

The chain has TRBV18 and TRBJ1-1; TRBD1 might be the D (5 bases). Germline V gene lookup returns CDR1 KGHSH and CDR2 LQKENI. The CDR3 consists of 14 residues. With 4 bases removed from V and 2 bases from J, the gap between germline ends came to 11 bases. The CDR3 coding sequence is TGTGCCAGCTCACGGTCAGGGCAAAACACTGAAGCTTTCTTT. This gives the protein CASSRSGQNTEAFF.

Here the CDR3 reads CASSQGQILSYGYTF. CDR3 nucleotides: TGCGCCAGCAGCCAAGGACAGATTCTTTCCTATGGCTACACCTTC. V usage is TRBV4-1 and J usage is TRBJ1-2; D may be TRBD1 (5 bases). Looked up from germline, CDR1 is MGHRA and CDR2 is YSYEKL. V lost 1 base and J lost 4, with 13 bases in between. CDR3 size: 15 residues.

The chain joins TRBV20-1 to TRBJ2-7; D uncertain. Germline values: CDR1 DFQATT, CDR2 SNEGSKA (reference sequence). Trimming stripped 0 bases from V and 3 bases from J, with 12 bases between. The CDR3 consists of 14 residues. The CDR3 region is CSARDNGVNYEQYF. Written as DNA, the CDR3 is TGCAGTGCTAGAGATAATGGAGTAAACTACGAGCAGTACTTC.

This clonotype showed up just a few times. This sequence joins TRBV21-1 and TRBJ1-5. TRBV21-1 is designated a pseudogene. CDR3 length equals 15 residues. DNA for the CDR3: TGTGCCAGCTATCAAGGGTGGGGTGGTAATCAGCCCCAGCATTTT. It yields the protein CASYQGWGGNQPQHF.